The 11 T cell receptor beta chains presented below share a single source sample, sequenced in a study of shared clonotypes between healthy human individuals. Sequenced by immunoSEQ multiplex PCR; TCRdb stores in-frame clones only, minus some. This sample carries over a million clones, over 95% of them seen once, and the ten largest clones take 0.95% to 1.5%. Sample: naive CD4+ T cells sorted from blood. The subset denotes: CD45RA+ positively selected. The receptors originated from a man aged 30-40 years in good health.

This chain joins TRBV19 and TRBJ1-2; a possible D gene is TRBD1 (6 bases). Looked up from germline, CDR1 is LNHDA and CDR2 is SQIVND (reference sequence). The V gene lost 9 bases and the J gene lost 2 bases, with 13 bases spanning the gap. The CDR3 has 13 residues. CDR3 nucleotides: TGTGCCAGCAGGGGACGGTCAAACTATGGCTACACCTTC. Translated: CASRGRSNYGYTF. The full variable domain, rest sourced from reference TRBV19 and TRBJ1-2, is DGGITQSPKYLFRKEGQNVTLSCEQNLNHDAMYWYRQDPGQGLRLIYYSQIVNDFQKGDIAEGYSVSREKKESFPLTVTSAQKNPTAFYLCASRGRSNYGYTFGSGTRLTVV.

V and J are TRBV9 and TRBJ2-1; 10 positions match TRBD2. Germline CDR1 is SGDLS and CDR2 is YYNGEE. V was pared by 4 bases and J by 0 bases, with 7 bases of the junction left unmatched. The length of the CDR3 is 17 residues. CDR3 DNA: TGTGCCAGCAGCTGGTCTAGCGGGGGTAGCTCCTACAATGAGCAGTTCTTC. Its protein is CASSWSSGGSSYNEQFF. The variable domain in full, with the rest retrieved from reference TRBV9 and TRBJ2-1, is DSGVTQTPKHLITATGQRVTLRCSPRSGDLSVYWYQQSLDQGLQFLIQYYNGEERAKGNILERFSAQQFPDLHSELNLSSLELGDSALYFCASSWSSGGSSYNEQFFGPGTRLTVL.

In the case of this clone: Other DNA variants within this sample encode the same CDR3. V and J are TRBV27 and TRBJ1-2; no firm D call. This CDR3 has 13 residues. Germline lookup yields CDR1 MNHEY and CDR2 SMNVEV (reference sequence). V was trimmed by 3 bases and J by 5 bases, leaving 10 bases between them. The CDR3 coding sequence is TGTGCCAGCAGTTTGGCGGGAAATTATGGCTACACCTTC. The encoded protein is CASSLAGNYGYTF.

Written as DNA, the CDR3 is TGTGCCAGCAGCACGGGGGGTCAGGGGGCCCCCTATGGCTACACCTTC. Protein product: CASSTGGQGAPYGYTF. This chain links TRBV5-4 with TRBJ1-2; 8 bases align to TRBD1. V was pared by 4 bases and J by 4 bases, with 12 bases of the junction left unmatched. Looked up from germline, CDR1 is SGHNT and CDR2 is YYREEE (reference sequence). The CDR3 is 16 residues long.

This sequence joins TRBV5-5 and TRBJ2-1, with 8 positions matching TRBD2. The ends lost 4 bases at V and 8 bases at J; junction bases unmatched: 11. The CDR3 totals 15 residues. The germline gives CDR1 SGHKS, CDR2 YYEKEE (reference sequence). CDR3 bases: TGTGCCAGCAGCCCGGGTTTAGCGGGATACGATGAGCAGTTCTTC. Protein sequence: CASSPGLAGYDEQFF. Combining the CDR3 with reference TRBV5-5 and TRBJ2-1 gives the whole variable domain DAGVTQSPTHLIKTRGQQVTLRCSPISGHKSVSWYQQVLGQGPQFIFQYYEKEERGRGNFPDRFSARQFPNYSSELNVNALLLGDSALYLCASSPGLAGYDEQFFGPGTRLTVL.

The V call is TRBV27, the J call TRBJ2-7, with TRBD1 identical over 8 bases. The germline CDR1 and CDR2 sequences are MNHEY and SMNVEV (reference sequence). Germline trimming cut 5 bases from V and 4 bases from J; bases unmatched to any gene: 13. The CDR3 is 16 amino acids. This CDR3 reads CASSRRGREAGYEQYF. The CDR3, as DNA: TGTGCCAGCAGTCGCAGGGGGCGAGAGGCTGGGTACGAGCAGTACTTC.

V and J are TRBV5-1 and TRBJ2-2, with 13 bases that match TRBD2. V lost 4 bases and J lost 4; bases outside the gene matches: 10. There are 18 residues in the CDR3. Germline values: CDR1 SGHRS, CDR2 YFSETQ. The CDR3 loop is CASSPPGLAGAGTGELFF. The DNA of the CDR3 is TGCGCCAGCAGCCCCCCAGGACTAGCGGGAGCGGGCACCGGGGAGCTGTTTTTT.

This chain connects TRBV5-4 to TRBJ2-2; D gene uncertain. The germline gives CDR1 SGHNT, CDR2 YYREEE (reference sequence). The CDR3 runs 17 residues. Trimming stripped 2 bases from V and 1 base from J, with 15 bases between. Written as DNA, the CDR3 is TGTGCCAGCAGCTTCGTCAGGCTAATTGGGAACACCGGGGAGCTGTTTTTT. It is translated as CASSFVRLIGNTGELFF. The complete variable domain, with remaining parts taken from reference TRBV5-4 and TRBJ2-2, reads ETGVTQSPTHLIKTRGQQVTLRCSSQSGHNTVSWYQQALGQGPQFIFQYYREEENGRGNFPPRFSGLQFPNYSSELNVNALELDDSALYLCASSFVRLIGNTGELFFGEGSRLTVL.

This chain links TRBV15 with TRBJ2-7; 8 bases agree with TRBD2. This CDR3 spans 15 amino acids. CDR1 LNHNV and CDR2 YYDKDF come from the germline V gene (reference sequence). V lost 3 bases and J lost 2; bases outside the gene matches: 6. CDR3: CATSSRLAPTYEQYF. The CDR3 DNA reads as TGTGCCACCAGCAGTCGACTAGCGCCTACCTACGAGCAGTACTTC.

CDR3 DNA sequence: TGTGCCAGCAGCGTAGGACATAATATGGGGGGGCTGACTGAAGCTTTCTTT. Amino acid sequence: CASSVGHNMGGLTEAFF. The V and J genes are TRBV9 and TRBJ1-1; maybe TRBD1 (6 bases). The germline gives CDR1 SGDLS, CDR2 YYNGEE. Trimming removed 0 bases from V and 5 bases from J, with 20 bases in between. The length of the CDR3 is 17 residues.

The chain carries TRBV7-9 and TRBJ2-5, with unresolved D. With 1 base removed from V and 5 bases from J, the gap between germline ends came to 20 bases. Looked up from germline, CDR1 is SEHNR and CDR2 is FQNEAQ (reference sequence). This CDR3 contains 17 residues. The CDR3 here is CASSLEGITSTGETQYF. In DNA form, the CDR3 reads TGTGCCAGCAGCTTAGAGGGAATCACCTCAACCGGGGAGACCCAGTACTTC.